This T cell receptor (beta chain) emerged from a study of blood T cell repertoires in COVID-19. The germline V and J ends were trimmed by 5 bases and 4 bases, with 9 bases remaining between them. CDR1 and CDR2 from the germline V gene are LNHDA and SQIVND (reference sequence). The CDR3 has 13 amino acids. The protocol was immunoSEQ multiplex PCR, while the TCRdb copy is restricted to in-frame clones and leaves out a portion. The repertoire holds fewer than 250,000 clones, with 70% to 90% as singletons. The receptor was derived from an older woman with acute or convalescent COVID-19. This rearrangement joins TRBV19 to TRBJ2-1; D is unclear. The specimen was peripheral blood. CDR3 sequence (DNA): TGTGCCAGTAGTCCACAGCCTTACAATGAGCAGTTCTTC. This gives the protein CASSPQPYNEQFF.